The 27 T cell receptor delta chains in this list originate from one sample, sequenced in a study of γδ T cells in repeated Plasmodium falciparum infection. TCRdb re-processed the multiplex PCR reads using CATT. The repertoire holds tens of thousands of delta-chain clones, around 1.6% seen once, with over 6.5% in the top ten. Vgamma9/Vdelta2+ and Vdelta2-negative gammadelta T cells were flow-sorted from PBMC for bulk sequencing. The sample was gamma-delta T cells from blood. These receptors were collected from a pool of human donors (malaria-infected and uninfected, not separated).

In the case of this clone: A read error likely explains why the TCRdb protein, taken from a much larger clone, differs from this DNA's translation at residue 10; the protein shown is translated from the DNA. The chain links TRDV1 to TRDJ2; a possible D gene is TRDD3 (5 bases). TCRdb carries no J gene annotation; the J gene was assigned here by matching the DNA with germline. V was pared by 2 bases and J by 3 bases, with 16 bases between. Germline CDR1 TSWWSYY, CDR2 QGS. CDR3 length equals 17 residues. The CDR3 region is CALGEVVLDLVTAQLFF. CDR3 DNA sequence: TGTGCTCTTGGGGAAGTAGTACTGGATCTAGTGACAGCACAACTCTTCTTT.

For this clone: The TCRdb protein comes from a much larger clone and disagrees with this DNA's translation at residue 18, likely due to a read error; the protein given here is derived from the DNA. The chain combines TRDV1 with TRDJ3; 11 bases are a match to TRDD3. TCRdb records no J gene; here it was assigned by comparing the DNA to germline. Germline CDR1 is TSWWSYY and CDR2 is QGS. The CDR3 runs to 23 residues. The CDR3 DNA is TGTGCTCTTGGGGAAACGACCTTCCCCTGGGGGATACCCACCTCCTGGGACATCCGACAGATGTTTTTC. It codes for CALGETTFPWGIPTSWDIRQMFF.

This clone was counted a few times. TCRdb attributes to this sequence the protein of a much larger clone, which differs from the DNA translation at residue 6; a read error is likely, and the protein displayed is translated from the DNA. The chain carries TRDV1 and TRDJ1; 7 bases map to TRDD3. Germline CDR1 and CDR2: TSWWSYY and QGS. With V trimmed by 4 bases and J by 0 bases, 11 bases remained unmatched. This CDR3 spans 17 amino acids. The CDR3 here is CALGGLGGDLYTDKLIF. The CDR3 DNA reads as TGTGCTCTTGGGGGACTAGGGGGGGATCTGTACACCGATAAACTCATCTTT.

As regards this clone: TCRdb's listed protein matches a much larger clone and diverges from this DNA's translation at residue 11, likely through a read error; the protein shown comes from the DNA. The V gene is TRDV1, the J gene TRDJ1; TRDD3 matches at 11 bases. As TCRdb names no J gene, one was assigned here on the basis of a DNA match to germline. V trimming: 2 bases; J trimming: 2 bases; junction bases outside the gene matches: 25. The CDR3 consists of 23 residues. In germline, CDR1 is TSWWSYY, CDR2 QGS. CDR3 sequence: CALGEAGAFRPILGDRRTDKLIF. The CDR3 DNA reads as TGTGCTCTTGGGGAAGCGGGTGCCTTCCGACCTATACTGGGGGATAGGCGAACCGATAAACTCATCTTT.

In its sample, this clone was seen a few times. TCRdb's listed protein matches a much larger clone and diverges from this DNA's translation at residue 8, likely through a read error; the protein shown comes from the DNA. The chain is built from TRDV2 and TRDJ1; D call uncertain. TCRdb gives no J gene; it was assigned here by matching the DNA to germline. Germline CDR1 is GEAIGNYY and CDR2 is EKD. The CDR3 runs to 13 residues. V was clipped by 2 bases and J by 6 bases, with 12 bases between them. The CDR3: CACDSNGTNKLIF. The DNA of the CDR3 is TGTGCCTGTGACAGCAATGGGACAAATAAACTCATCTTT.

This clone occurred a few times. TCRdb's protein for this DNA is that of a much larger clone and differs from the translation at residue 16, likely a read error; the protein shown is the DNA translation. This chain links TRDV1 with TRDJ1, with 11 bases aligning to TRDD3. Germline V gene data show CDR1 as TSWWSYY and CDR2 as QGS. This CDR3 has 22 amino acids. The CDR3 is CALRDLSSYGLLGDRSTDKLIF. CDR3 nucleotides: TGTGCTCTTAGGGACCTTTCCTCCTACGGGTTACTGGGGGATAGGAGCACCGATAAACTCATCTTT.

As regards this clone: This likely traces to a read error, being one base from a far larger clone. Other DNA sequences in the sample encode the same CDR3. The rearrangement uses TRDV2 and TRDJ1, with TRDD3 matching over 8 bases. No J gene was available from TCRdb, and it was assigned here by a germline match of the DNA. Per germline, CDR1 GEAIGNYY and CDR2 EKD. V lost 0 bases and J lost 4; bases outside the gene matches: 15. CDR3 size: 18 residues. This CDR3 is CACDTLLRESLGVDKLIF. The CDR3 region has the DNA TGTGCCTGTGACACCCTCCTACGTGAGTCACTGGGGGTCGATAAACTCATCTTT.

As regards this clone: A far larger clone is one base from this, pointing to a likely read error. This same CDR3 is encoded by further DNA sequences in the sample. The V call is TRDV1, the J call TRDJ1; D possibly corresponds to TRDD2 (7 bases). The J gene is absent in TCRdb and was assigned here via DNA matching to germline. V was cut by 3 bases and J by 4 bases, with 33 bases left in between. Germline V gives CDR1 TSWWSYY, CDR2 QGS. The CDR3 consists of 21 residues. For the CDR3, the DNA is TGTGCTCTTGGGGAGGTATTCCTACCCTCAACGCTGGGGATCAACAGCGATAAACTCATCTTT. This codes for CALGEVFLPSTLGINSDKLIF.

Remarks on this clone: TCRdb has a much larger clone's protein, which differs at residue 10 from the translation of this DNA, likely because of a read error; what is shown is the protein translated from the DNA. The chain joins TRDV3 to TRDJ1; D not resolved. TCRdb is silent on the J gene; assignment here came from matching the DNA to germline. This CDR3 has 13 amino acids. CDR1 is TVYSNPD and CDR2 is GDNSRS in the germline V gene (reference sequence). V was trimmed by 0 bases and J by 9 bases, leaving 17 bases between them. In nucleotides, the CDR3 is TGTGCCTTTAGGGGGTCGGAACGACATGAACTCATCTTT. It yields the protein CAFRGSERHELIF.

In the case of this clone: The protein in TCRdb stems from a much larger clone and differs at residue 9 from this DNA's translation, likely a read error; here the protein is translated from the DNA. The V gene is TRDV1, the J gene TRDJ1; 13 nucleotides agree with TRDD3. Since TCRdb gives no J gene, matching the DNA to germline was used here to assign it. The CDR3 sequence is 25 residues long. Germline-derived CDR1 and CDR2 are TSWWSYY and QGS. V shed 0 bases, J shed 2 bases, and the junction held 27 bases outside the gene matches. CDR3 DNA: TGTGCTCTTGGGGAACTTAAACTCATACGGTTACTGGGGGATACGCGTATCCGAAAGACCGATAAACTCATCTTT. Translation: CALGELKLIRLLGDTRIRKTDKLIF.

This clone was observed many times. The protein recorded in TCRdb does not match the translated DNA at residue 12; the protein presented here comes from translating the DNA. The CDR3 is CACDTVLGNDKPIF. CDR3 nucleotides: TGTGCCTGTGACACGGTACTGGGGAACGATAAACCCATCTTT. The V gene call reads TRDV2; no J gene was called; the DNA was not used to check the table's D call, TRDD3. The germline CDR1 and CDR2 sequences are GEAIGNYY and EKD. The CDR3 runs to 14 residues.

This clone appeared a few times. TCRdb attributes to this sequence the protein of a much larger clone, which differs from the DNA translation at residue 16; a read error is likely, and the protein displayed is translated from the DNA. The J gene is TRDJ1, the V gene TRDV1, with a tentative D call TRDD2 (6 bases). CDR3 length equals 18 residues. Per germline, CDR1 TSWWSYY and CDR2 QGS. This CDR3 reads CALGEPSYGVLLTDKPIF. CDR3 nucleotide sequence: TGTGCTCTTGGGGAACCCTCCTACGGGGTTCTACTCACCGATAAACCCATCTTT.

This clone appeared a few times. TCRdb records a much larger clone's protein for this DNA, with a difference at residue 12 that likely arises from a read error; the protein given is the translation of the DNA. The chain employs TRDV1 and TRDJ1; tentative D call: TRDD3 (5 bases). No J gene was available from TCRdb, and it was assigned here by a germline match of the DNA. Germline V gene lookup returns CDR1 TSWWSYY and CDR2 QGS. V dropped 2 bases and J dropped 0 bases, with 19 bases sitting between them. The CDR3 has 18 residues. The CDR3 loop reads CALGECFWERSHTDKLIF. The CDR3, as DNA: TGTGCTCTTGGGGAATGCTTCTGGGAGCGAAGCCACACCGATAAACTCATCTTT.

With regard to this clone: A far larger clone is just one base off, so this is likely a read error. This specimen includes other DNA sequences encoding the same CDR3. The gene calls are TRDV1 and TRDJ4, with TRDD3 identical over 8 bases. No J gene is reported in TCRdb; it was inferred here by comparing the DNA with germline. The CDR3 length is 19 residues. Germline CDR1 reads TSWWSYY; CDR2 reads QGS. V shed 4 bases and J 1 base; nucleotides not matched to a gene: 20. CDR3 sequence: CALGVSFPPRTGGDRPLIF. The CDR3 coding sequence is TGTGCTCTTGGGGTGAGCTTCCCACCCCGTACTGGGGGCGACAGACCCCTGATCTTT.

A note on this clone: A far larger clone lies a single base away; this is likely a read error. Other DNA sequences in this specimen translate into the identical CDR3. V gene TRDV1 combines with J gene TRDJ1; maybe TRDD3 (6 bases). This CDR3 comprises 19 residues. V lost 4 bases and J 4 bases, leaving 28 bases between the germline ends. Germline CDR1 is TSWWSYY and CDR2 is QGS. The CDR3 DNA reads TGTGCTCTTGGGGGAACTGCAGTAGCTGTTCTGGGGCGGGGCGATAAACTCATCTTT. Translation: CALGGTAVAVLGRGDKLIF.

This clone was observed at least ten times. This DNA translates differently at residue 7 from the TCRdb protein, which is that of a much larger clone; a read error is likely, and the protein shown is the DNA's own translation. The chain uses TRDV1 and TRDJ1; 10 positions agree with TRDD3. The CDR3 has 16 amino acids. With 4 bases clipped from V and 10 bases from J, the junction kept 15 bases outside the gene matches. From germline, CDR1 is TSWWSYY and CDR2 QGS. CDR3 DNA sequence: TGTGCTCTTGGGGTTTTAGTGTACTGGGGGATGGCAGGACTCATCTTT. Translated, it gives CALGVLVYWGMAGLIF.

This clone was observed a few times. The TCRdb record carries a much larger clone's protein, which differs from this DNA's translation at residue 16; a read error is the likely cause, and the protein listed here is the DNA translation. CDR3 nucleotide sequence: TGTGCTCTTGGGGAAGTGGCTATCGCGACTGGCGTTGGGGCAGCACGACTCTTCTTT. Encoded protein: CALGEVAIATGVGAARLFF. V is TRDV1 and J is TRDJ2, with D possibly TRDD3 on 5 matching bases. No J segment appears in TCRdb, so it was assigned here by matching the sequence to germline. The CDR3 totals 19 residues. CDR1 is TSWWSYY, CDR2 QGS, per germline.

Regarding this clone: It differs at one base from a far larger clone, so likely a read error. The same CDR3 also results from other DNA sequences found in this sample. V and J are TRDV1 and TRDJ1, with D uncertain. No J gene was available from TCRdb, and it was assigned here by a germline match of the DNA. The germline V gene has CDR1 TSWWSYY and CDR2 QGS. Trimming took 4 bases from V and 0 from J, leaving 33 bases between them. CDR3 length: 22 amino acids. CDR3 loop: CALGGKRIYVAEKDWYTDKLIF. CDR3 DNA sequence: TGTGCTCTTGGGGGGAAGAGGATTTACGTCGCTGAGAAAGATTGGTACACCGATAAACTCATCTTT.

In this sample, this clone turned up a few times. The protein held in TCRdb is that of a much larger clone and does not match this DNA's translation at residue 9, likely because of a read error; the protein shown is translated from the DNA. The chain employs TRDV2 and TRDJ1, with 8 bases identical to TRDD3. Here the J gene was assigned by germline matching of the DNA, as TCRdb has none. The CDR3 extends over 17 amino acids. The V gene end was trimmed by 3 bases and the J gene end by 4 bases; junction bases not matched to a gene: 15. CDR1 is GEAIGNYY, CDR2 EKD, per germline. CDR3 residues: CACDQVLGGTGDDKLIF. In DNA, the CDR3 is TGTGCCTGTGACCAGGTACTGGGGGGTACGGGGGACGATAAACTCATCTTT.

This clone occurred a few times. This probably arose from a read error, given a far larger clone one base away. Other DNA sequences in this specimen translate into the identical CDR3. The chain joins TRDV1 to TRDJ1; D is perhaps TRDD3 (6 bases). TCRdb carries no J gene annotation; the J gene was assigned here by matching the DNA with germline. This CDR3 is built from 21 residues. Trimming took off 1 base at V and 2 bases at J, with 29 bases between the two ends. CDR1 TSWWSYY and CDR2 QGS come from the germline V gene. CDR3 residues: CALGEHMAAYWGARWTDKLIF. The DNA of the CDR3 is TGTGCTCTTGGGGAACATATGGCGGCCTATTGGGGGGCCCGGTGGACCGATAAACTCATCTTT.

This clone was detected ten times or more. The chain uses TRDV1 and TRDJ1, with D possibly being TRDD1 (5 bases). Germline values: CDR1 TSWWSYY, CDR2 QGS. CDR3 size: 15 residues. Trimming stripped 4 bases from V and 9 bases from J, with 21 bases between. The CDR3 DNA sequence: TGTGCTCTTGGGGGACGGAGCTACGCAACAATAGAACTCATCTTT. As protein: CALGGRSYATIELIF.

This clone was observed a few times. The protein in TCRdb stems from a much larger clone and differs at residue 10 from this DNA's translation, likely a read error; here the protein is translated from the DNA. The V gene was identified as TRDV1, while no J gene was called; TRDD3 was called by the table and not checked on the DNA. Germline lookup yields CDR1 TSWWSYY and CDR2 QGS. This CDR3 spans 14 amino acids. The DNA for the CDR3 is TGTGCTCTTGGGGAACACCTGGGGGATGCGGTGCTCATCTTT. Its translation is CALGEHLGDAVLIF.

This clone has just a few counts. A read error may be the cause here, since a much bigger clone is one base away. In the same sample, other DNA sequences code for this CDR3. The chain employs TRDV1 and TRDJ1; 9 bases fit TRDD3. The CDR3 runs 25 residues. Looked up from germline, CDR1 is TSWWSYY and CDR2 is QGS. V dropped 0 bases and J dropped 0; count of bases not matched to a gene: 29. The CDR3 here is CALGELPYPTGKELGDISDTDKLIF. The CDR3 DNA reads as TGTGCTCTTGGGGAACTCCCGTATCCTACCGGCAAAGAATTGGGGGATATCTCAGACACCGATAAACTCATCTTT.

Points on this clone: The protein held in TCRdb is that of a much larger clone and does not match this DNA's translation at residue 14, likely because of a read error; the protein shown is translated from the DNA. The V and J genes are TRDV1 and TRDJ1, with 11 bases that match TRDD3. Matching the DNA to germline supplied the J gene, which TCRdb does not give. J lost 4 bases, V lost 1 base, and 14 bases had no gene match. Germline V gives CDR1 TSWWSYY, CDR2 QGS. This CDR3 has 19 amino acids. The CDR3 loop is CALGEHTSLWGIHDDKLIF. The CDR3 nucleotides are TGTGCTCTTGGGGAACACACTTCCCTCTGGGGGATACACGACGATAAACTCATCTTT.

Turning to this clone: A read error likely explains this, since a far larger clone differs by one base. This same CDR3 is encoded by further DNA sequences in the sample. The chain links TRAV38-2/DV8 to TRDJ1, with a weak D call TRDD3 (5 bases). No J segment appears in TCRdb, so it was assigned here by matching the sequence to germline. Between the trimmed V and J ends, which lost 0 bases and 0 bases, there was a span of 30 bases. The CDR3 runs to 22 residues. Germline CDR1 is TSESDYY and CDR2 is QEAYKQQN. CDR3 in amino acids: CAYRSVLPRCWLGTSYTDKLIF. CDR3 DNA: TGTGCTTATAGGAGCGTACTCCCTCGGTGTTGGTTGGGGACCTCGTACACCGATAAACTCATCTTT.

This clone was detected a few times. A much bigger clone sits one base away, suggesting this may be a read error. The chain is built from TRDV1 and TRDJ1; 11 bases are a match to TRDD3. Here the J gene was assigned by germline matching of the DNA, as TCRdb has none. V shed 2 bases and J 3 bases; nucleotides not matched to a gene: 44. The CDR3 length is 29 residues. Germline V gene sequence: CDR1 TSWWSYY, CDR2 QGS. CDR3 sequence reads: CALGEFIQFEPGGYFKVELFPNVADKLIF. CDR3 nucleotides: TGTGCTCTTGGGGAATTCATACAGTTCGAGCCTGGGGGATACTTCAAGGTCGAACTATTCCCTAATGTGGCCGATAAACTCATCTTT.

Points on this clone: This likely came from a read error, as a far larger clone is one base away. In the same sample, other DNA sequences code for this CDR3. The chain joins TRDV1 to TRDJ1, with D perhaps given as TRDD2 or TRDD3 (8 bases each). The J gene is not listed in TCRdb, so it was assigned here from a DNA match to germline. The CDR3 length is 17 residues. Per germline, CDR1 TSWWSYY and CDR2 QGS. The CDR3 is CALGEFLPNWGTDKLIF. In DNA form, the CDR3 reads TGTGCTCTCGGGGAATTCCTTCCTAACTGGGGGACCGATAAACTCATCTTT.